The 22 T cell receptor beta chains in this list originate from one sample, sequenced in a study of technical replicates of blood from a few donors (dated by TCRdb to the late 2010s). Libraries were built with the immunoSEQ multiplex PCR assay. The source is immuneACCESS, and TCRdb retained only in-frame sequences with V and J called. Part of the clones is not carried over; for the studies checked, unresolved V genes explain less than half of this, and the remainder is unexplained. The sample table holds around 84,000 clones, of which roughly 98% were seen once. Approximately 0.14% of the sample is in the top ten clones. Sequencing input: T cells isolated from PBMCs. These receptors were obtained from a human donor in good health.

The J gene is TRBJ1-1, the V gene TRBV30; D gene unclear. The CDR3 covers 15 residues. Deletions cut 5 bases from V and 1 base from J, with 17 bases between. Per germline, CDR1 GTSNPN and CDR2 SVGIG (reference sequence). The CDR3, as DNA: TGTGCCTGGTCCCGCCCGGGAGGGAGGAACACTGAAGCTTTCTTT. Its protein is CAWSRPGGRNTEAFF.

This clone came up once. J is TRBJ2-3 and V is TRBV5-5, with 8 bases that match TRBD1. Germline assignment: CDR1 SGHKS and CDR2 YYEKEE (reference sequence). The CDR3 has 15 amino acids. The junction had 0 bases not matched to a gene; V was cut back by 0 bases and J by 0 bases. CDR3 in amino acids: CASSLGDRSTDTQYF. Here the CDR3 DNA reads TGTGCCAGCAGCTTGGGGGACAGGAGCACAGATACGCAGTATTTT.

The chain combines TRBV5-1 with TRBJ2-5; 8 nucleotides line up with TRBD1. The CDR3 spans 15 residues. The V segment lost 0 bases and the J segment 4 bases; nucleotides outside the gene matches: 5. From germline, CDR1 is SGHRS and CDR2 YFSETQ. In nucleotides, the CDR3 is TGCGCCAGCAGCTTGGGCGACAGGGGAGGAGAGACCCAGTACTTC. It codes for CASSLGDRGGETQYF.

J is TRBJ2-1 and V is TRBV2; D might be TRBD1 (6 bases). V was clipped by 6 bases and J by 4 bases, with 13 bases between them. Germline CDR1 SNHLY, CDR2 FYNNEI. This CDR3 has 14 amino acids. The CDR3 protein is CASRGHWNYNEQFF. The CDR3 nucleotides read TGTGCCAGCAGGGGACACTGGAATTACAATGAGCAGTTCTTC.

The V call is TRBV29-1, the J call TRBJ1-1; 7 bases fit TRBD1. Germline assignment: CDR1 SQVTM and CDR2 ANQGSEA. The trim removed 4 bases at V and 4 bases at J, leaving 6 bases unmatched. The length of the CDR3 is 13 residues. The CDR3 DNA reads as TGCAGCGTTGGGAGGCCAGGGGGCACTGAAGCTTTCTTT. Protein sequence: CSVGRPGGTEAFF.

The rearrangement uses TRBV4-2 and TRBJ1-1; 8 bases are a match to TRBD1. Germline V gives CDR1 LGHNA, CDR2 YNFKEQ. The CDR3 runs 15 residues. Trimming cost V 2 bases and J 0 bases; bases outside gene matches: 2. CDR3 protein: CASSQPDRVNTEAFF. The CDR3 nucleotides are TGTGCCAGCAGCCAACCGGACAGGGTGAACACTGAAGCTTTCTTT.

The V and J genes are TRBV5-1 and TRBJ2-5; 13 nucleotides agree with TRBD2. Germline V gives CDR1 SGHRS, CDR2 YFSETQ. The CDR3 is 16 amino acids. The trim removed 4 bases at V and 4 bases at J, leaving 7 bases unmatched. CDR3 bases: TGCGCCAGCAGCCGGGGGACTAGCGGGGTCGGAGAGACCCAGTACTTC. Translating it yields CASSRGTSGVGETQYF. Full variable domain (missing parts from reference TRBV5-1 and TRBJ2-5): KAGVTQTPRYLIKTRGQQVTLSCSPISGHRSVSWYQQTPGQGLQFLFEYFSETQRNKGNFPGRFSGRQFSNSRSEMNVSTLELGDSALYLCASSRGTSGVGETQYFGPGTRLLVL.

This clone was seen only once. The chain couples TRBV30 to TRBJ2-7; 10 bases are shared with TRBD2. Losses at the gene ends were 2 bases for V and 4 bases for J; bases not matched to a gene: 5. The CDR3 is made up of 14 amino acids. Germline V gene sequence: CDR1 GTSNPN, CDR2 SVGIG (reference sequence). The CDR3 region is CAWSYLAGGYEQYF. DNA of the CDR3: TGTGCCTGGAGTTACTTAGCGGGGGGTTACGAGCAGTACTTC.

This chain joins TRBV5-1 and TRBJ2-5; 8 bases align to TRBD2. The V and J ends lost 0 bases and 5 bases, in that order; junction bases with no gene match: 3. The CDR3 totals 14 residues. Germline lookup yields CDR1 SGHRS and CDR2 YFSETQ. The CDR3 nucleotides read TGCGCCAGCAGCTTGGCCGGGGGGGATGAGACCCAGTACTTC. This gives the protein CASSLAGGDETQYF.

The chain is built from TRBV18 and TRBJ2-3; 9 bases map to TRBD1. With V trimmed by 6 bases and J by 1 base, 8 bases remained unmatched. The V gene's germline CDR1 is KGHSH and CDR2 LQKENI. This CDR3 comprises 16 residues. The CDR3 here is CASSGQGGTGTDTQYF. The CDR3, as DNA: TGTGCCAGCTCGGGACAGGGCGGTACTGGCACAGATACGCAGTATTTT.

The chain carries TRBV14 and TRBJ1-1; tentative D call: TRBD1 (5 bases). The CDR3 length is 17 residues. The V end was cut by 6 bases, the J end by 4 bases, with 24 bases between. Germline CDR1 SGHDN, CDR2 FVKESK. The DNA of the CDR3 is TGTGCCAGCAGTGGCCCCTCGTCCGGGGCGGGGAGCACTGAAGCTTTCTTT. Translated: CASSGPSSGAGSTEAFF.

The rearrangement uses TRBV5-4 and TRBJ2-1; maybe TRBD1 (5 bases). The CDR3 runs 16 residues. With 4 bases removed from V and 1 base from J, the gap between germline ends came to 15 bases. Germline V gene sequence: CDR1 SGHNT, CDR2 YYREEE (reference sequence). CDR3 loop: CASSPSFAGSYNEQFF. The CDR3 DNA is TGTGCCAGCAGCCCATCTTTTGCAGGGTCCTACAATGAGCAGTTCTTC.

The chain employs TRBV30 and TRBJ2-7, with D possibly being TRBD1 (6 bases). V dropped 7 bases and J dropped 2 bases, with 12 bases sitting between them. The CDR3 spans 12 residues. In germline, CDR1 is GTSNPN, CDR2 SVGIG (reference sequence). This CDR3 reads CASATGPYEQYF. The DNA of the CDR3 is TGTGCCTCTGCGACAGGTCCCTACGAGCAGTACTTC.

V usage is TRBV29-1 and J usage is TRBJ2-7; TRBD2 agrees at 7 bases. Germline V gene sequence: CDR1 SQVTM, CDR2 ANQGSEA. The CDR3 is 14 residues long. After removal of 1 base from V and 3 bases from J, the junction contained 6 bases not matched to a gene. CDR3 sequence: CSVEVSGQIYEQYF. The CDR3 coding sequence is TGCAGCGTTGAAGTTAGCGGGCAGATCTACGAGCAGTACTTC.

The J gene is TRBJ2-3, the V gene TRBV4-1, with 7 positions matching TRBD1. Germline V gives CDR1 MGHRA, CDR2 YSYEKL. The CDR3 spans 15 residues. V was pared by 3 bases and J by 2 bases, with 5 bases of the junction left unmatched. For the CDR3, the DNA is TGCGCCAGCAGCCAGGAACAGGGGTACACAGATACGCAGTATTTT. It is translated as CASSQEQGYTDTQYF.

This clone was recorded once. V gene TRBV4-1 combines with J gene TRBJ2-7; 8 bases are shared with TRBD2. J lost 6 bases, V lost 4 bases, and 11 bases had no gene match. Germline V gene sequence: CDR1 MGHRA, CDR2 YSYEKL. The CDR3 sequence is 15 residues long. This CDR3 reads CASSPLGTREAEQYF. CDR3 nucleotide sequence: TGCGCCAGCAGCCCTTTAGGGACTAGGGAAGCCGAGCAGTACTTC.

The rearrangement joins TRBV11-2 to TRBJ2-7; the match to TRBD2 covers 12 bases. Trimming took 2 bases from V and 7 from J; bases not matched to a gene: 6. The V gene's germline CDR1 is SGHAT and CDR2 FQNNGV. The CDR3 sequence is 15 residues long. CDR3 DNA: TGTGCCAGCAGCTTACTCCTAGCGGGAGGGGGTGAGCAGTACTTC. Translating it yields CASSLLLAGGGEQYF.

This chain uses TRBV12-1 with TRBJ1-5. TRBV12-1 is noted as a pseudogene. The CDR3 runs 24 residues. As DNA, the CDR3 is TGTGCCAGCAGCTTTGTGCGGGTCAGCTATTCTTTTTCGAGGGAAATTCCGAGCAATCAGCCCCAGCATTTT. As protein: CASSFVRVSYSFSREIPSNQPQHF.

The genes are TRBV9 and TRBJ1-1, with D perhaps TRBD1 (5 bases). V dropped 0 bases and J dropped 3 bases, with 9 bases sitting between them. The CDR3 is 14 residues long. CDR1 SGDLS and CDR2 YYNGEE come from the germline V gene. CDR3 in DNA: TGTGCCAGCAGCGTAGGGGGCAGGGACACTGAAGCTTTCTTT. Translated, it gives CASSVGGRDTEAFF.

V usage is TRBV4-1 and J usage is TRBJ2-1; the D gene is possibly TRBD2 (7 bases). The V and J ends lost 3 bases and 0 bases respectively, with 9 bases between them. Germline values: CDR1 MGHRA, CDR2 YSYEKL. The CDR3 length is 15 residues. The CDR3 DNA reads as TGCGCCAGCAGCCACGGGGGGCCCTCCTACAATGAGCAGTTCTTC. This encodes CASSHGGPSYNEQFF.

The genes are TRBV7-8 and TRBJ1-4, with D unclear. The ends were cut back, 1 base at V and 6 bases at J, with 12 bases in the middle. This CDR3 contains 15 residues. Germline V lookup: CDR1 SGHVS, CDR2 FQNEAQ. The CDR3 coding sequence is TGTGCCAGCAGCTTAGGGACTCGGACGGATGAAAAACTGTTTTTT. This gives the protein CASSLGTRTDEKLFF.

This clone was observed once. The gene calls are TRBV7-9 and TRBJ1-2, with 12 bases identical to TRBD1. The CDR3 has 18 residues. The V gene's germline CDR1 is SEHNR and CDR2 FQNEAQ (reference sequence). J was trimmed by 4 bases and V by 3 bases; bases with no gene match: 12. The DNA for the CDR3 is TGTGCCAGCAGCTTGGGGTCCGGGACAGGGGGCGTCGGCTATGGCTACACCTTC. Its translation: CASSLGSGTGGVGYGYTF.